Given below is one T cell receptor beta chain in context. Its antigen is still unknown. The junction does not match germline at one end; this may be a read error. Per germline, CDR1 SEHNR and CDR2 FQNEAQ (reference sequence). The CDR3 length is 14 residues. Using its own MiXCR run on the 5' RACE reads, TCRdb lists one record per CDR3 protein. The repertoire holds some 32,000 distinct CDR3 sequences, over 25% seen once, with approximately 2.2% in the top ten. Treg sorting used a CD4+CD25+CD127-/low gate. Findings of the study overall: Greatest tumor Treg TCR overlap was with tumor naive CD4+ cells.

The source is a female donor with breast cancer. V is TRBV7-9 and J is TRBJ2-1, with TRBD2 matching over 10 bases. The source material was tumor-infiltrating Tregs sorted from the breast tumor. CDR3 sequence reads: CASSQGLASGERFF. The CDR3 DNA follows: TGTGCCAGCAGCCAGGGACTAGCGAGTGGAGAGCGGTTCTTC. Together with reference TRBV7-9 and TRBJ2-1, the CDR3 gives the full variable domain: DTGVSQNPRHKITKRGQNVTFRCDPISEHNRLYWYRQTLGQGPEFLTYFQNEAQLEKSRLLSDRFSAERPKGSFSTLEIQRTEQGDSAMYLCASSQGLASGERFFGPGTRLTVL.